Below, one TCR beta chain is given with its context. The CDR3 sequence is 16 residues long. The germline V gene encodes CDR1 LNHDA and CDR2 SQIVND (reference sequence). Trimming at V came to 5 bases and at J to 10 bases, leaving 15 bases not matched to a gene. The data derive from a study of blood T cell repertoires in COVID-19. Study-wide context: PBMCs, B-cell-depleted T cells, or T cells provided the cDNA or gDNA that made up the material.

Method: immunoSEQ multiplex PCR; TCRdb's copy keeps in-frame clones and lacks some. The sample yields under 150,000 clones, more than 60% seen once. The sequence was collected from a woman in her 70s with acute or convalescent COVID-19. The rearrangement joins TRBV19 to TRBJ2-1; 9 bases map to TRBD2. The sample was peripheral blood. This CDR3 reads CASSRRLAGKQGEQFF. CDR3 sequence (DNA): TGTGCCAGTAGTCGGAGGCTAGCGGGGAAGCAGGGGGAGCAGTTCTTC.